Given below is one TCR beta chain in context. Trimming cost V 7 bases and J 3 bases, with 12 bases left between them. The CDR3 is 13 residues long. Germline V gene data show CDR1 as SNHLY and CDR2 as FYNNEI. Generated by immunoSEQ multiplex PCR, the TCRdb table keeps only in-frame clones and is missing some. Of 140,000 or so clones in the sample, less than 90% are singletons; the top ten hold less than 20%. The data are from a study of radiation and T cells in renal cell carcinoma. Time point described: blood 4 weeks post-SBRT, at nephrectomy. The sample's treatment: 15 Gy SBRT to primary tumor, nephrectomy 4 weeks later.

Sequenced material: blood, taken from a patient whose treatment included radiotherapy and nephrectomy. The chain employs TRBV2 and TRBJ1-2; possibly TRBD1 for D (6 bases). The TCR sequence derives from a woman aged 45 to 65 with renal cell carcinoma. The DNA for the CDR3 is TGTGCCAGCAAGCTGGGGGGCGACTATGGCTACACCTTC. Translating it yields CASKLGGDYGYTF.